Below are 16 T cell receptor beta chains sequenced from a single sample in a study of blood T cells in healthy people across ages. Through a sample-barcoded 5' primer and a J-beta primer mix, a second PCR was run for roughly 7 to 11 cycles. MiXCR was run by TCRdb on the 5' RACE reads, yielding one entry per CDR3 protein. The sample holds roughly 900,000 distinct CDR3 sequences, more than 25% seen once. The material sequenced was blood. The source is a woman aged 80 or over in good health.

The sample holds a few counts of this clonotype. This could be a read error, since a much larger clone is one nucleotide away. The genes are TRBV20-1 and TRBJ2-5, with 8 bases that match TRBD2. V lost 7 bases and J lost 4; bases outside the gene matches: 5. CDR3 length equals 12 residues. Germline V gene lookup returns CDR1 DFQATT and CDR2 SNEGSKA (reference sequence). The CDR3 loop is CSGVAGLETQYF. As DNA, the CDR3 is TGCAGTGGGGTAGCGGGGTTAGAGACCCAGTACTTC.

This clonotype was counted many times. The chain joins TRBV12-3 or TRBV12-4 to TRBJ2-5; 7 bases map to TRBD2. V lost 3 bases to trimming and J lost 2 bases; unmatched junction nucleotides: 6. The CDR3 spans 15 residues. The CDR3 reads CASSFKGLIQETQYF. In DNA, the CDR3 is TGTGCCAGCAGTTTTAAGGGACTAATTCAAGAGACCCAGTACTTC.

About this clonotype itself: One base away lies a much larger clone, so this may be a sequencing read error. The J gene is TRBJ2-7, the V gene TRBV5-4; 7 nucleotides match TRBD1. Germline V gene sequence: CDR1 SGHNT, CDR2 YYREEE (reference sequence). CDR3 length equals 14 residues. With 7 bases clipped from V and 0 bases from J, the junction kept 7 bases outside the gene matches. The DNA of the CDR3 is TGTGCCAGCGGCGGACAGGACCTCTCCTACGAGCAGTACTTC. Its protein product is CASGGQDLSYEQYF.

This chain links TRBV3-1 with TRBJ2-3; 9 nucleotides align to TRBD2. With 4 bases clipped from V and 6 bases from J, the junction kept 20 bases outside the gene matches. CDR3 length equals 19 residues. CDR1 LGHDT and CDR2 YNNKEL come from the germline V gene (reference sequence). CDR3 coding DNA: TGTGCCAGCAGCCGAGACGGCGGGGGGGGACCTTTCTCAGAGGATACGCAGTATTTT. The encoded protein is CASSRDGGGGPFSEDTQYF.

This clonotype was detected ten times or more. The CDR3 sequence is CASSQGTRQETQYF. The CDR3 DNA is TGTGCCAGCAGCCAAGGGACTAGACAAGAGACCCAGTACTTC. The chain is built from TRBV3-1 and TRBJ2-5; TRBD2 aligns across 7 bases. V shed 1 base, J shed 2 bases, and the junction held 1 base outside the gene matches. The CDR3 contains 14 residues. Looked up from germline, CDR1 is LGHDT and CDR2 is YNNKEL (reference sequence).

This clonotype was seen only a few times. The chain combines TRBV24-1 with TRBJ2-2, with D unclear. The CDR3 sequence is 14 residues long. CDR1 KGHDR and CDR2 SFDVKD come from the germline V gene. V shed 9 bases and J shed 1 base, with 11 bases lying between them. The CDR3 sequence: CATSSSLNTGELFF. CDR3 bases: TGTGCCACCTCTTCGTCCCTGAACACCGGGGAGCTGTTTTTT.

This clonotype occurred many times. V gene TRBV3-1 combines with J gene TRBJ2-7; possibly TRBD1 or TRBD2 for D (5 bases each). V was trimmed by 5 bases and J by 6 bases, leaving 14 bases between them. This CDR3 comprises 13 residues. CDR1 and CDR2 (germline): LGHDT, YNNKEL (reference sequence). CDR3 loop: CASSSRTGLEQYF. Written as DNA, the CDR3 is TGTGCCAGCAGCAGCCGGACGGGGCTCGAGCAGTACTTC.

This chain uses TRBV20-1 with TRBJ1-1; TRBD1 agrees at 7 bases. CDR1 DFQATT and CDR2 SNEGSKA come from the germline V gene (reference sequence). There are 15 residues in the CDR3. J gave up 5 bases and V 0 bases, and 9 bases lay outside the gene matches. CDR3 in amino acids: CSARDPGRGKTEAFF. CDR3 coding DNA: TGCAGTGCTAGAGATCCAGGCAGGGGGAAGACTGAAGCTTTCTTT.

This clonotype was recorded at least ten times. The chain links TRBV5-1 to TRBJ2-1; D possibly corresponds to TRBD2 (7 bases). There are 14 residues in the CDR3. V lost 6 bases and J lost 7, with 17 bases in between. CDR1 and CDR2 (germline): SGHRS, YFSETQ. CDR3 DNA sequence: TGCGCCAGCAACTGGGGGGGGGGCCGGAATGAGCAGTTCTTC. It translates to CASNWGGGRNEQFF.

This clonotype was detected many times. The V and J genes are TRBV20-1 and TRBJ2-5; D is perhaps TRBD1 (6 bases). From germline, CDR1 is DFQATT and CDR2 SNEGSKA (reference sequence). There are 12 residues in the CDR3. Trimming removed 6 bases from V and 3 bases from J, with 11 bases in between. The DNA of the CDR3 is TGCAGTGCCAAAGGACAGAAAGAGACCCAGTACTTC. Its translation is CSAKGQKETQYF.

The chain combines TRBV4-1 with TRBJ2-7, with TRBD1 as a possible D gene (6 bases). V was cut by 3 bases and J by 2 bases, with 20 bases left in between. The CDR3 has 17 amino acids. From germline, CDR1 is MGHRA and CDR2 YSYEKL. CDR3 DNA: TGCGCCAGCAGCCAGGATACCGGGACACAAAGACCCTACGAGCAGTACTTC. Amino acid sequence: CASSQDTGTQRPYEQYF.

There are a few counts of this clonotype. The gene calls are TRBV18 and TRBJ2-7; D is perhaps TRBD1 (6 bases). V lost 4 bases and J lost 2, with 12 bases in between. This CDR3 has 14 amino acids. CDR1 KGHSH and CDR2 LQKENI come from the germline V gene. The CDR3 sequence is CASSQGERTYEQYF. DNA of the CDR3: TGTGCCAGCTCACAGGGGGAAAGGACCTACGAGCAGTACTTC.

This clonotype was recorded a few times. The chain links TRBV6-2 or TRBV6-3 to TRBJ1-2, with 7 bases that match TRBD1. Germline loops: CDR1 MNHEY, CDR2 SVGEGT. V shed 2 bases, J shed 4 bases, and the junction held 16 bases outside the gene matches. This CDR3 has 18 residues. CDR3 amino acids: CASSYTQTTDRATYGYTF. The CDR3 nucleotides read TGTGCCAGCAGTTACACGCAAACGACCGACAGGGCCACCTATGGCTACACCTTC.

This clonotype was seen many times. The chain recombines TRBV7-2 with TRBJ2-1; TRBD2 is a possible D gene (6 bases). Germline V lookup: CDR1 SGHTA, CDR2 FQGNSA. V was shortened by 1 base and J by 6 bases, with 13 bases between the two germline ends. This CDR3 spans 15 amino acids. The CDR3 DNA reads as TGTGCCAGCAGCTTAGATGGGCGGGGCGGCAATGAGCAGTTCTTC. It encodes CASSLDGRGGNEQFF.

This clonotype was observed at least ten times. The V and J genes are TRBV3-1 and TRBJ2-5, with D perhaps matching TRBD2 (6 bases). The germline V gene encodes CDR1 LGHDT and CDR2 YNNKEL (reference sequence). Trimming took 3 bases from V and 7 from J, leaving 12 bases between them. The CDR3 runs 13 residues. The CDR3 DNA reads TGTGCCAGCAGCCAGCTAGCGTCAGGGACCCAGTACTTC. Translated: CASSQLASGTQYF.

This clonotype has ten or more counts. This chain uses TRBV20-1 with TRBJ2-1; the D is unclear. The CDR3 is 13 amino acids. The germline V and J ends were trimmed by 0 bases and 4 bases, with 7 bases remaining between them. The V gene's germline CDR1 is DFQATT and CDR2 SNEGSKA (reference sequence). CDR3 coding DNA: TGCAGTGCTAGAGATTTGGATTACAATGAGCAGTTCTTC. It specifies CSARDLDYNEQFF.